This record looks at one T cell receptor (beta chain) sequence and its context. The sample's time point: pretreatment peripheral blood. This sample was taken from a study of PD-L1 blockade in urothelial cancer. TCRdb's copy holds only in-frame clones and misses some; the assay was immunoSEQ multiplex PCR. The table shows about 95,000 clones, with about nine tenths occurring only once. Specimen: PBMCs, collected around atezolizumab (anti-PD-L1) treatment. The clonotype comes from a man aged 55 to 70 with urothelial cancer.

The CDR3, as DNA: TGTGCCATCAGTGAGGCCCCGGGTAACAATCAGCCCCAGCATTTT. Translation: CAISEAPGNNQPQHF. The gene calls are TRBV10-3 and TRBJ1-5; D call uncertain. V shed 2 bases and J shed 3 bases, with 11 bases lying between them. CDR3 length equals 15 residues. From germline, CDR1 is ENHRY and CDR2 SYGVKD.